This T cell receptor (beta chain) was sequenced during a study of CD8 T cells in Susac syndrome. Points from the study as a whole: As acknowledged by the study, its TCR sequencing and HLA analysis included a relatively small number of individuals.

About this clonotype itself: Its target is unknown.

Sequencing of TCR beta covered CD8+ and CD4+ T cells obtained from blood. TEMRA cells were FACS-enriched, with CD8+ and CD4+ T cells isolated negatively. The V gene end was trimmed by 6 bases and the J gene end by 3 bases; junction bases not matched to a gene: 12. Germline V gene sequence: CDR1 DFQATT, CDR2 SNEGSKA (reference sequence). The CDR3 sequence is 15 residues long. Reverse transcription of roughly 0.45 to 1 ug RNA was performed with random hexamers. Amplification of TCR beta CDR3 was carried out by immunoSEQ multiplex PCR, which covered 54 Vbeta and 13 Jbeta segments. TCRdb re-called the immunoSEQ multiplex PCR reads through MiXCR, storing one row per CDR3 protein. This table has 150,000 to 200,000 distinct CDR3 sequences, 90% to 95% appearing once.

The TCR comes from a human donor in good health. V usage is TRBV20-1 and J usage is TRBJ2-3; 7 nucleotides agree with TRBD1. Sequenced input: CD4+ T cells from PBMCs. CDR3 loop: CSAEERQGTTDTQYF. CDR3 coding DNA: TGCAGTGCCGAGGAGAGACAGGGTACGACAGATACGCAGTATTTT.